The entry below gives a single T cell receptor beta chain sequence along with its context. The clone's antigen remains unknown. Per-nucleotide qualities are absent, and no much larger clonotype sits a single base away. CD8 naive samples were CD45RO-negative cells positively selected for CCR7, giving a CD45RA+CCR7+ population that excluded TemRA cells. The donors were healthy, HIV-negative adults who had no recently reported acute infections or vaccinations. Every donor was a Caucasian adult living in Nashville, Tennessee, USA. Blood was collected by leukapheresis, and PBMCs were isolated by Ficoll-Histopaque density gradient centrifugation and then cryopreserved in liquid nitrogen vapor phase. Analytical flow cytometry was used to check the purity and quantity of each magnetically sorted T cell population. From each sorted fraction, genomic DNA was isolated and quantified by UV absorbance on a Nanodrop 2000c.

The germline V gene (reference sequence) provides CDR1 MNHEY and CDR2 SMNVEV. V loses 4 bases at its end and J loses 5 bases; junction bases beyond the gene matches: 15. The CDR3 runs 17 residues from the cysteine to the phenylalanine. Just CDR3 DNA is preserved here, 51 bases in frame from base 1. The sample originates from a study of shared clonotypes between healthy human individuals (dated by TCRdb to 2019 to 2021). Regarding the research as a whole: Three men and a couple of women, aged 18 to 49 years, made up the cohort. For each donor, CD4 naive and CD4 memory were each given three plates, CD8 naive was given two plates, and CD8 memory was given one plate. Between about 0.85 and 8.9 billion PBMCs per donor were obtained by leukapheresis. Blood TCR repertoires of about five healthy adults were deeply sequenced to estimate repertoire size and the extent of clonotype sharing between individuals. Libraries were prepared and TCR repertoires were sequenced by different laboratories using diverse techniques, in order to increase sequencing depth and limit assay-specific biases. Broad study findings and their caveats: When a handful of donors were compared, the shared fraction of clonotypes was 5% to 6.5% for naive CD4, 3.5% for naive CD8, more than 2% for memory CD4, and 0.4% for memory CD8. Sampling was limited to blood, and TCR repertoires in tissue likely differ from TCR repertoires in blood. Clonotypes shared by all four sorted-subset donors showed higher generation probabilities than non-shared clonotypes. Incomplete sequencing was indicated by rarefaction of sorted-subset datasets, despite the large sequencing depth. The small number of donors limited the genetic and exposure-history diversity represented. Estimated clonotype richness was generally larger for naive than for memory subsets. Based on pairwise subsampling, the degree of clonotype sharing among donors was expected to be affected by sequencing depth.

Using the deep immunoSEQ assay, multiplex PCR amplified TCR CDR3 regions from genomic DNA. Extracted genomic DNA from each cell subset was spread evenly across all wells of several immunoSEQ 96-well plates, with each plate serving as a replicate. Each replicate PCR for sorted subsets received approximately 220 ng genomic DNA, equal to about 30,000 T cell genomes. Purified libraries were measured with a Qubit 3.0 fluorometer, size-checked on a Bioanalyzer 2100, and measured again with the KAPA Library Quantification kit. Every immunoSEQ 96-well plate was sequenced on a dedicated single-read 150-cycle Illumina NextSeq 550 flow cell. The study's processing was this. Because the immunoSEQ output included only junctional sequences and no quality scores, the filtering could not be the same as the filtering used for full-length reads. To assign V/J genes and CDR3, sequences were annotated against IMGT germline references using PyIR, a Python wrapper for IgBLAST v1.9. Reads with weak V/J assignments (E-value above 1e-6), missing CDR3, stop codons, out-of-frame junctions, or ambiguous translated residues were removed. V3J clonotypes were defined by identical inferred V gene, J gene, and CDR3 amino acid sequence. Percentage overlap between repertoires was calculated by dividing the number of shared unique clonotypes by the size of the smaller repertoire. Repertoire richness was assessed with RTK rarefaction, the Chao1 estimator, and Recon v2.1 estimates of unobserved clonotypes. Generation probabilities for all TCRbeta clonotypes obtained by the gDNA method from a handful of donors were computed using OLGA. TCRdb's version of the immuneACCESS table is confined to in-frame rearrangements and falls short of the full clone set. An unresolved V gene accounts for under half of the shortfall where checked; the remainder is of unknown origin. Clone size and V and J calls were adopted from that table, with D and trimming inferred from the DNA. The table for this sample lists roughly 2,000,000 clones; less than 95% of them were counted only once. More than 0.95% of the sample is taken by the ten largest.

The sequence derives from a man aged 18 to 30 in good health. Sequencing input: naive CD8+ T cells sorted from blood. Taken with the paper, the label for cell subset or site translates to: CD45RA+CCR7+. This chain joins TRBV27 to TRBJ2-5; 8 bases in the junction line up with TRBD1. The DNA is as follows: TGTGCCAGCAGTTCCCTTCTCGCTGGACAGGGTTGGGAGACCCAGTACTTC. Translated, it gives CASSSLLAGQGWETQYF.